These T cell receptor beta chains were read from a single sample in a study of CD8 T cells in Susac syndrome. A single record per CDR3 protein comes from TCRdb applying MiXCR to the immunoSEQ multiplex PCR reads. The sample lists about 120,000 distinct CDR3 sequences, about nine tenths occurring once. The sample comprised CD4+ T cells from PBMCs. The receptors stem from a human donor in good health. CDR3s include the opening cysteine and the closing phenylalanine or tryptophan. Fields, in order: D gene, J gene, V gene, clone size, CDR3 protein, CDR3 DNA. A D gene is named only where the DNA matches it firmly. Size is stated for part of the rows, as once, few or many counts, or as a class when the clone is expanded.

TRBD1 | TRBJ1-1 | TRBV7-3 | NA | CASSSDRANTEAFF | TGTGCCAGCAGCTCAGACAGGGCGAACACTGAAGCTTTCTTT
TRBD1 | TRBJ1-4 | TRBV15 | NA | CATSRVETGVRKLFF | TGTGCCACCAGCAGAGTGGAGACAGGGGTGAGAAAACTGTTTTTT
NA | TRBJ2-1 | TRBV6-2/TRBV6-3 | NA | CASSYSKGGGSPYNEQFF | TGTGCCAGCAGTTACTCGAAAGGGGGAGGATCACCCTACAATGAGCAGTTCTTC
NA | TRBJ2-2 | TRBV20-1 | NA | CSAFQTGELFF | TGCAGTGCTTTCCAGACCGGGGAGCTGTTTTTT
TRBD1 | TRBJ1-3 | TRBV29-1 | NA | CSVMYRGFSGNTIYF | TGCAGCGTCATGTACAGGGGCTTCTCTGGAAACACCATATATTTT
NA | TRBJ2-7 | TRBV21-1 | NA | CASSRPDRENDYEQYF | TGTGCCAGCAGCAGGCCGGACAGGGAGAATGATTACGAGCAGTACTTC
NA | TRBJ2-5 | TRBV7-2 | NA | CASSLVGTLGETQYF | TGTGCCAGCAGCTTAGTCGGGACTTTGGGGGAGACCCAGTACTTC
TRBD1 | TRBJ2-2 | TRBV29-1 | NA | CSVDRQGANTGELFF | TGCAGCGTTGACAGGCAGGGGGCGAACACCGGGGAGCTGTTTTTT
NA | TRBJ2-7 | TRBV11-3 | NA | CASSTGTYEQYF | TGTGCCAGCAGTACAGGGACCTACGAGCAGTACTTC
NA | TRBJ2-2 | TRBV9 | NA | CASSFGGKGTGELFF | TGTGCCAGCAGCTTCGGGGGAAAAGGCACCGGGGAGCTGTTTTTT
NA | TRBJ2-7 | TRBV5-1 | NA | CASSLAAVSYEQYF | TGCGCCAGCAGCTTGGCAGCGGTATCCTACGAGCAGTACTTC
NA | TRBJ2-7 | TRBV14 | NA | CASSQNYEQYF | TGTGCCAGCAGCCAAAACTACGAGCAGTACTTC
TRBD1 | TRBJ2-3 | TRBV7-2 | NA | CASSISRDRYTDTQYF | TGTGCCAGCAGCATCTCCCGGGACAGGTACACAGATACGCAGTATTTT
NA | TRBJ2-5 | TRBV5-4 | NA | CASGEGGSGRETQYF | TGTGCCAGCGGAGAGGGGGGGAGCGGGCGAGAGACCCAGTACTTC
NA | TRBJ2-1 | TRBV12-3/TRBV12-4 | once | CASTPKGRGLYNEQFF | TGTGCCAGCACCCCTAAAGGGCGGGGGCTCTACAATGAGCAGTTCTTC
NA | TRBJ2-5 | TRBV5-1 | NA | CASSEVELKTTQYF | TGCGCCAGCAGCGAGGTAGAACTAAAGACGACCCAGTACTTC
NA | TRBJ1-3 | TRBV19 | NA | CASSMNRQSNSGNTIYF | TGTGCCAGTAGTATGAACCGACAGTCAAACTCTGGAAACACCATATATTTT
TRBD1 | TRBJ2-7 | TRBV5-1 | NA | CASSLQGEGSYEQYF | TGCGCCAGCAGCTTACAGGGGGAAGGCTCCTACGAGCAGTACTTC